This is a list of T cell receptor beta chains from one sample in a study of blood T cell repertoires in COVID-19. Generated by immunoSEQ multiplex PCR, the TCRdb table keeps only in-frame clones and is missing some. The sample contains over 150,000 clones, about 83% of which appear only once. The specimen was peripheral blood. The receptors here all came from a woman aged 60-70 years with COVID-19, enrolled during active disease. The CDR3 runs from the conserved cysteine through the conserved F or W. The D gene is left open where the match is weak. Expanded clones get a size class; other rows say once, few or many, or leave the size out.

CASNVETGSSGNTIYF TGTGCCAGCAACGTCGAAACAGGGAGCTCTGGAAACACCATATATTTT TRBV5-6 few TRBJ1-3 NA
CASSSGTYSPLHF TGTGCCAGCAGTTCCGGGACTTATTCACCCCTCCACTTT TRBV27 NA TRBJ1-6 NA
CASSSRDRGVGYGYTF TGTGCCAGCAGCTCTCGGGACAGGGGGGTTGGCTATGGCTACACCTTC TRBV11-2 once TRBJ1-2 TRBD1
CASSESAGVAEQYF TGCGCCAGCAGTGAGTCGGCAGGGGTCGCGGAGCAGTACTTC TRBV10-2 NA TRBJ2-7 NA
CASSPMVAGYTF TGTGCCAGCAGCCCAATGGTAGCAGGCTACACCTTC TRBV12-3/TRBV12-4 NA TRBJ1-2 NA
CASSPMTGYNEQFF TGCGCCAGCAGCCCTATGACGGGATACAATGAGCAGTTCTTC TRBV5-1 few TRBJ2-1 NA
CASSSGRGLRYEQYF TGTGCCAGCAGCTCGGGACGCGGACTAAGATACGAGCAGTACTTC TRBV5-4 NA TRBJ2-7 NA
CASSYRAGGQPQHF TGTGCCAGCAGTTACAGGGCAGGGGGACAGCCCCAGCATTTT TRBV6-5 NA TRBJ1-5 TRBD1
CASSETAYSNQPQHF TGTGCCAGCAGTGAAACAGCTTATAGCAATCAGCCCCAGCATTTT TRBV2 NA TRBJ1-5 NA
CASSESVGLAANEQFF TGCGCCAGCAGTGAGTCCGTGGGGCTAGCGGCCAATGAGCAGTTCTTC TRBV10-1 NA TRBJ2-1 TRBD2
CASSLGSGDNEQFF TGCGCCAGCAGCTTGGGCTCAGGGGACAATGAGCAGTTCTTC TRBV5-1 NA TRBJ2-1 NA
CASMDVGIYEQFF TGTGCCAGTATGGATGTCGGGATCTATGAGCAGTTCTTC TRBV25-1 NA TRBJ2-1 NA
CASTLQGRETQYF TGTGCCAGCACCCTTCAGGGGCGCGAGACCCAGTACTTC TRBV5-6 once TRBJ2-5 NA
CASSEAVKLLSSYEQYF TGTGCCAGCAGTGAAGCGGTCAAGCTATTGAGCTCCTACGAGCAGTACTTC TRBV6-1 NA TRBJ2-7 NA
CAISESWAMSTIYF TGTGCCATCAGTGAGTCGTGGGCCATGAGCACCATATATTTT TRBV10-3 NA TRBJ1-3 NA
CASSQDQVGRTYNEQFF TGTGCCAGCAGCCAAGATCAGGTCGGCAGAACCTACAATGAGCAGTTCTTC TRBV14 NA TRBJ2-1 NA
CSVYPRNTDTQYF TGCAGCGTTTACCCGCGAAACACAGATACGCAGTATTTT TRBV29-1 once TRBJ2-3 NA
CASNRGANTEAFF TGTGCCAGCAACAGGGGGGCGAACACTGAAGCTTTCTTT TRBV6-5 once TRBJ1-1 TRBD1
CASSQGQGTTGNTIYF TGTGCCAGCTCACAAGGACAGGGAACCACTGGAAACACCATATATTTT TRBV18 NA TRBJ1-3 TRBD1
CASRASTGGNTEAFF TGTGCCAGCAGGGCCTCGACAGGGGGGAACACTGAAGCTTTCTTT TRBV2 NA TRBJ1-1 TRBD1
CASSLAWGKGQGPDTQYF TGTGCCAGCAGCTTAGCGTGGGGAAAAGGCCAGGGCCCAGATACGCAGTATTTT TRBV7-8 NA TRBJ2-3 NA
CASSPSRYQLDTQYF TGTGCCAGCAGCCCCTCGCGGTACCAGTTAGATACGCAGTATTTT TRBV25-1 NA TRBJ2-3 NA
CASGLGQGNQPQHF TGTGCTAGTGGTTTGGGCCAGGGCAATCAGCCCCAGCATTTT TRBV12-5 few TRBJ1-5 NA
CASSFGTVFEKLFF TGTGCCAGTAGTTTCGGGACAGTATTCGAAAAACTGTTTTTT TRBV19 few TRBJ1-4 TRBD1
CASRGLEWDTGELFF TGTGCCAGTAGAGGACTAGAGTGGGACACCGGGGAGCTGTTTTTT TRBV19 NA TRBJ2-2 TRBD2
CASSLAQPGVTEAFF TGCGCCAGCAGCTTGGCCCAGCCGGGAGTCACTGAAGCTTTCTTT TRBV5-1 NA TRBJ1-1 NA
CASSLGGTGNNYGYTF TGTGCCAGCAGCTTAGGGGGGACAGGGAACAACTATGGCTACACCTTC TRBV7-8 NA TRBJ1-2 TRBD1
CASSQGAYEQYF TGTGCCAGCAGCCAGGGAGCCTACGAGCAGTACTTC TRBV3-1/TRBV3-2 NA TRBJ2-7 NA
CASSLDLSPGQYF TGTGCCAGCAGCTTAGATCTAAGTCCGGGGCAGTACTTC TRBV11-2 NA TRBJ2-7 NA
CASSVDGLRTGELFF TGTGCCAGCAGCGTAGATGGACTCAGGACCGGGGAGCTGTTTTTT TRBV9 NA TRBJ2-2 NA
CASTLEGEQFF TGCGCCAGCACCCTGGAGGGTGAGCAGTTCTTC TRBV5-1 NA TRBJ2-1 NA
CASKPYQRDEQFF TGTGCCAGCAAACCTTATCAGCGCGATGAGCAGTTCTTC TRBV2 NA TRBJ2-1 NA
CASSHRQGGNTEAFF TGCGCCAGCAGCCATCGACAGGGCGGGAATACTGAAGCTTTCTTT TRBV23-1 NA TRBJ1-1 TRBD1
CASSRQGLGYTF TGTGCCAGCAGCCGACAGGGGTTGGGCTACACCTTC TRBV2 NA TRBJ1-2 TRBD1
CASSYLDRPDEKLFF TGTGCCAGCAGTTACCTCGACAGGCCGGATGAAAAACTGTTTTTT TRBV6-5 NA TRBJ1-4 NA
CASRDTDKNTEAFF TGTGCCAGCAGGGATACGGACAAGAACACTGAAGCTTTCTTT TRBV6-4 few TRBJ1-1 NA
CASSPRQYGYTF TGTGCCAGCAGTCCCCGACAGTATGGCTACACCTTC TRBV12-3/TRBV12-4 NA TRBJ1-2 NA
CASRQADYSGNTIYF TGTGCCAGCAGACAAGCGGACTACTCTGGAAACACCATATATTTT TRBV2 NA TRBJ1-3 NA
CATSTNSTAFHQPQHF TGTGCCACCAGCACAAACTCGACAGCCTTCCATCAGCCCCAGCATTTT TRBV15 NA TRBJ1-5 NA
CASSPGQGALGEQFF TGTGCCAGCTCACCGGGACAGGGGGCCTTGGGTGAGCAGTTCTTC TRBV18 NA TRBJ2-1 TRBD1
CAIRGLAGHTGELFF TGTGCCATCAGGGGACTAGCGGGCCACACCGGGGAGCTGTTTTTT TRBV10-3 NA TRBJ2-2 TRBD2
CSGITGGLNEQFF TGCAGCGGAATTACAGGGGGACTAAATGAGCAGTTCTTC TRBV29-1 NA TRBJ2-1 NA
CASSRGQNYGYTF TGTGCCAGCAGTCGAGGACAGAACTATGGCTACACCTTC TRBV27 NA TRBJ1-2 NA
CASSLTGTANQPQHF TGTGCCAGCTCACTCACGGGGACAGCAAATCAGCCCCAGCATTTT TRBV18 NA TRBJ1-5 TRBD1
CASSVTSQTEAFF TGTGCCAGCAGCGTGACAAGTCAGACTGAAGCTTTCTTT TRBV5-5 once TRBJ1-1 NA
CASSWASGRGETQYF TGTGCCAGCAGCTGGGCTAGCGGGAGGGGAGAGACCCAGTACTTC TRBV7-8 NA TRBJ2-5 TRBD2